This T cell receptor (beta chain) came from a study of blood T cell repertoires in COVID-19. This clone was found a few times. Trimming removed 4 bases from V and 7 bases from J, with 16 bases in between. Germline V gives CDR1 MNHEY, CDR2 SVGAGI. The CDR3 length is 14 residues. The data were produced by immunoSEQ multiplex PCR, yet TCRdb's version contains in-frame clones alone and is incomplete. The sample contains some 12,000 clones, 82% of which appear only once. The J gene is TRBJ1-2, the V gene TRBV6-5; D not certain. Sequencing was done on a sample of peripheral blood. The receptor was derived from a woman aged 55-69 years with acute or convalescent COVID-19. The CDR3 loop reads CASSFSAVIGGYTF. The CDR3 coding sequence is TGTGCCAGCAGTTTCTCGGCGGTAATTGGTGGCTACACCTTC.